This T cell receptor (beta chain) was captured in a study of cytomegalovirus exposure and HLA in healthy donors. Concerning this clone itself: What it recognizes is unknown.

Whole-study findings and limits: Cytomegalovirus association was assigned to about 150 TCR beta chains.

Germline V CDR1 and CDR2: MNHEY, SMNVEV (reference sequence). The CDR3 has 13 residues. V lost 2 bases to trimming and J lost 7 bases, with 8 bases between them. Only in-frame clones appear in the TCRdb table, and some are missing; sequencing was by immunoSEQ multiplex PCR. The sample contains 150,000 or so clones, about 86% of which appear only once. This chain links TRBV27 with TRBJ1-4; perhaps TRBD1 as D (5 bases). Sequencing was done on a sample of PBMCs. The receptor's source is a human donor in good health. The CDR3, as DNA: TGTGCCAGCAGTTTACGGGGGACTGAAAAACTGTTTTTT. This gives the protein CASSLRGTEKLFF.